This T cell receptor beta chain was obtained from a study of OX40 agonist ivuxolimab in advanced cancers. Assay used: immunoSEQ multiplex PCR; TCRdb lists only in-frame clones, some missing. The sample carries over 65,000 clones, about four fifths recorded once. This CDR3 region has 16 residues. Germline CDR1 and CDR2: SGHNT and YENEEA. With 0 bases removed from V and 5 bases from J, the gap between germline ends came to 14 bases. Sequencing was performed on CD4+ or CD8+ T cells sorted from blood, taken in a trial of the OX40 agonist ivuxolimab. This receptor was obtained from an adult with an advanced solid tumor such as melanoma, head and neck, liver or kidney cancer. The chain carries TRBV11-3 and TRBJ2-1; TRBD1 might be the D (6 bases). CDR3 region: CASSLEGRGPNNEQFF. In nucleotides, the CDR3 is TGTGCCAGCAGCTTAGAGGGCAGGGGTCCTAACAATGAGCAGTTCTTC. The whole variable domain, filled in from reference TRBV11-3 and TRBJ2-1, reads EAGVVQSPRYKIIEKKQPVAFWCNPISGHNTLYWYLQNLGQGPELLIRYENEEAVDDSQLPKDRFSAERLKGVDSTLKIQPAELGDSAVYLCASSLEGRGPNNEQFFGPGTRLTVL.